Described below is a single T cell receptor beta chain sequence and its context. The sample belongs to a study of blood T cell repertoires in COVID-19. Study information: Samples representing acute and convalescent COVID-19 were sourced from the United States, Italy and Spain.

The repertoire was sequenced with immunoSEQ multiplex PCR; TCRdb's copy has only in-frame clones and lacks some. The sample has 150,000 to 200,000 clones, approximately 90% seen once. The study drew participants aged about 18 to 95 years from 20 to 30 US areas. Donors were grouped by their self-reported clinical history. Recovered participants had two consecutive negative NP/OP PCR tests, healthcare professional clearance, or symptom resolution. The length of the CDR3 is 14 residues. Germline loops: CDR1 MNHEY, CDR2 SVGEGT. V lost 0 bases to trimming and J lost 7 bases, with 10 bases between them. Sequenced material: PBMCs or T cells enriched from blood (not recorded which). The sequence was obtained from a woman aged 50 to 65 who had recovered from COVID-19. The J gene is TRBJ1-5, the V gene TRBV6-2 or TRBV6-3, with D unclear. The CDR3 sequence is CASSYSNWAQPQHF. CDR3 nucleotides: TGTGCCAGCAGTTACTCGAATTGGGCCCAGCCCCAGCATTTT.